This T cell receptor (beta chain) was sequenced during a study of Ad26.COV2.S vaccination and SARS-CoV-2 variants. Overall study findings and caveats: Recipients of vaccine and of placebo showed similar breadth of their non-spike TCR repertoires.

The treatment denotes: approximately 18 received Ad26.COV2.S at low or high dose, single or two shots; 5 received placebo; per-sample allocation not given. Day 63 after the first injection of vaccine or placebo was the sampling time. Remarks on this clone: What it binds is not known.

Assay: immunoSEQ multiplex PCR; the TCRdb copy retains only in-frame clones and omits some. The sample contains a few hundred thousand clones, 75% to 90% of which appear only once. The CDR3 runs to 14 residues. Trimming cost V 2 bases and J 2 bases, with 6 bases left between them. The V gene's germline CDR1 is SGHTA and CDR2 FQGNSA. The genes are TRBV7-2 and TRBJ2-2; D uncertain. This clonotype originated in a person aged 18-65 years who received the Ad26.COV2.S COVID-19 vaccine or a placebo. This specimen was peripheral blood, taken in a trial of Ad26.COV2.S vaccine versus placebo. Here the CDR3 reads CASSLLVNTGELFF. The CDR3 DNA follows: TGTGCCAGCAGCTTATTGGTTAACACCGGGGAGCTGTTTTTT.